This T cell receptor (beta chain) was documented in a study of blood T cell repertoires in COVID-19. Using immunoSEQ multiplex PCR, the repertoire was profiled, and TCRdb retains in-frame clones only, with some absent. Of 95,000 to 150,000 clones detected, 85% to 90% appear once; the ten largest clones hold 6.6%. The CDR3 has 14 residues. Germline V CDR1 and CDR2: SEHNR, FQNEAQ (reference sequence). Unmatched junction bases numbered 5, after V lost 3 bases and J lost 9 bases. The sequence came from a man older than 75 with active or convalescent COVID-19. The genes are TRBV7-9 and TRBJ1-5; TRBD1 agrees at 10 bases. Sequencing was done on a sample of peripheral blood. The chain's CDR3 is CASSLGGQGRPQHF. Here the CDR3 DNA reads TGTGCCAGCAGCTTGGGGGGACAGGGGAGGCCCCAGCATTTT.